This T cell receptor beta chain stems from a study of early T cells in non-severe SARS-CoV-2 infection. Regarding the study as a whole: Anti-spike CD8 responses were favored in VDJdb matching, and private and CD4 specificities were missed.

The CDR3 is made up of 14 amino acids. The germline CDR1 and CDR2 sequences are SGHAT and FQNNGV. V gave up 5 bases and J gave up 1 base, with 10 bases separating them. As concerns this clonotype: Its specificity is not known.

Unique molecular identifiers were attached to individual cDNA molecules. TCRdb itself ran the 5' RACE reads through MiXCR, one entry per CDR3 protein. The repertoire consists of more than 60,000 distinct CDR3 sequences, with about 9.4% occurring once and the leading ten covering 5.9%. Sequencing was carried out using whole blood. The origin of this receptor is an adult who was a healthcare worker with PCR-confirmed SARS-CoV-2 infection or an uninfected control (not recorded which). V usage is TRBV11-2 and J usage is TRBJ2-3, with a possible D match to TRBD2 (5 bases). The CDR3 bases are TGTGCCAGCAGCCCCCAGAGGGGCACAGATACGCAGTATTTT. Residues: CASSPQRGTDTQYF.